These 10 T cell receptor beta chains were all obtained from the same sample, sequenced in a study of shared clonotypes between healthy human individuals (TCRdb year 2020). Libraries came from the immunoSEQ multiplex PCR assay. Held by TCRdb, this immuneACCESS table contains in-frame sequences only and omits some clones. Under half of the omission traces to an unresolved V gene where checked; the cause of the rest is unknown. The sample table contains about 2.4 million clones; only one count was recorded for over 85% of them. Jointly, the top ten make up roughly 0.39% of the sample. The sequenced sample consisted of naive CD4+ T cells from PBMCs. This specimen's cell subset or site label, interpreted: CD45RA+ positively selected. Source of these receptors: a man aged 18 to 29 in good health. Some clones in this sample may be carry-over from other donors' samples.

This chain links TRBV9 with TRBJ2-1; 9 nucleotides match TRBD2. The germline V gene encodes CDR1 SGDLS and CDR2 YYNGEE. V was clipped by 3 bases and J by 9 bases; unmatched bases: 10. This CDR3 is 15 amino acids long. The CDR3, as DNA: TGTGCCAGCAGCGACCGAGCGGGAGGATCCGGTGAGCAGTTCTTC. Residues: CASSDRAGGSGEQFF.

The gene calls are TRBV19 and TRBJ1-1; D not certain. Between the trimmed V and J ends, which lost 3 bases and 1 base, there was a span of 15 bases. Germline CDR1 reads LNHDA; CDR2 reads SQIVND (reference sequence). The CDR3 extends over 16 amino acids. CDR3 loop: CASSMRHDSPNTEAFF. The CDR3 DNA sequence: TGTGCCAGTAGTATGAGGCACGACTCACCGAACACTGAAGCTTTCTTT.

The genes are TRBV19 and TRBJ1-3; possibly TRBD1 for D (6 bases). Germline V lookup: CDR1 LNHDA, CDR2 SQIVND (reference sequence). V gave up 9 bases and J gave up 4 bases, with 25 bases separating them. The CDR3 totals 17 residues. The CDR3 DNA is TGTGCCAGGAGGGTTAAGGACAGCCTATTACTGGGAAACACCATATATTTT. Encoded protein: CARRVKDSLLLGNTIYF.

Turning to this clone: Relative to the germline gene, one junction end is altered; a read error may explain this. The chain joins TRBV29-1 to TRBJ1-2; D possibly corresponds to TRBD1 (5 bases). This CDR3 is 14 amino acids long. The V gene's germline CDR1 is SQVTM and CDR2 ANQGSEA. In nucleotides, the CDR3 is TGCAGCGTTGATGAGGGGCGCAATAACCATGGCTACACCTTC. This gives the protein CSVDEGRNNHGYTF. Full variable domain (rest looked up from reference TRBV29-1 and TRBJ1-2): SAVISQKPSRDICQRGTSLTIQCQVDSQVTMMFWYRQQPGQSLTLIATANQGSEATYESGFVIDKFPISRPNLTFSTLTVSNMSPEDSSIYLCSVDEGRNNHGYTFGSGTRLTVV.

V gene TRBV4-1 combines with J gene TRBJ2-7; D might be TRBD2 (5 bases). The CDR3 has 15 residues. Germline V gene lookup returns CDR1 MGHRA and CDR2 YSYEKL. V dropped 2 bases and J dropped 2 bases, with 13 bases sitting between them. This chain's CDR3 is CASSQRPDLAYEQYF. For the CDR3, the DNA is TGCGCCAGCAGCCAACGCCCGGACTTAGCCTACGAGCAGTACTTC.

The V and J genes are TRBV10-2 and TRBJ1-2; D remains ambiguous. CDR1 is WSHSY and CDR2 is SAAADI in the germline V gene. This CDR3 contains 14 residues. Deletions cut 0 bases from V and 2 bases from J, with 7 bases between. CDR3 sequence (DNA): TGCGCCAGCAGTGAGTCCCCAGAAAACTATGGCTACACCTTC. It translates to CASSESPENYGYTF.

The rearrangement joins TRBV6-1 to TRBJ2-5; D remains ambiguous. Per germline, CDR1 MNHNS and CDR2 SASEGT. The V end lost 8 bases, the J end lost 10 bases, and 17 bases lay between the germline ends. This CDR3 has 12 amino acids. CDR3 bases: TGTGCCAGCTCCCCGTTAGAGTATTACCAGTACTTC. Encoded protein: CASSPLEYYQYF.

The chain combines TRBV19 with TRBJ1-2, with 8 bases that match TRBD1. Germline V gene data show CDR1 as LNHDA and CDR2 as SQIVND (reference sequence). This CDR3 is built from 13 residues. V lost 5 bases to trimming and J lost 6 bases; unmatched junction nucleotides: 5. The CDR3 region is CASSGQGLNGYTF. The CDR3 nucleotides are TGTGCCAGTAGTGGACAGGGCCTAAATGGCTACACCTTC.

Worth noting for this clone: The same CDR3 arises from other DNA sequences in this sample as well. The chain couples TRBV28 to TRBJ2-7; D call uncertain. Germline CDR1 reads MDHEN; CDR2 reads SYDVKM. V lost 5 bases and J lost 3, with 8 bases in between. The CDR3 length is 12 residues. CDR3 nucleotides: TGTGCCAGCAGTCTCGTGGGCTACGAGCAGTACTTC. Amino acid sequence: CASSLVGYEQYF.

This chain uses TRBV21-1 with TRBJ2-1; TRBD2 is the table's D call and was not checked against the DNA. TRBV21-1 is annotated as a pseudogene. This CDR3 has 14 residues. The CDR3 nucleotides read TGTGCCAGCAACGAAGTTAGCTCCTACAATGAGCAGTTCTTC. This gives the protein CASNEVSSYNEQFF.